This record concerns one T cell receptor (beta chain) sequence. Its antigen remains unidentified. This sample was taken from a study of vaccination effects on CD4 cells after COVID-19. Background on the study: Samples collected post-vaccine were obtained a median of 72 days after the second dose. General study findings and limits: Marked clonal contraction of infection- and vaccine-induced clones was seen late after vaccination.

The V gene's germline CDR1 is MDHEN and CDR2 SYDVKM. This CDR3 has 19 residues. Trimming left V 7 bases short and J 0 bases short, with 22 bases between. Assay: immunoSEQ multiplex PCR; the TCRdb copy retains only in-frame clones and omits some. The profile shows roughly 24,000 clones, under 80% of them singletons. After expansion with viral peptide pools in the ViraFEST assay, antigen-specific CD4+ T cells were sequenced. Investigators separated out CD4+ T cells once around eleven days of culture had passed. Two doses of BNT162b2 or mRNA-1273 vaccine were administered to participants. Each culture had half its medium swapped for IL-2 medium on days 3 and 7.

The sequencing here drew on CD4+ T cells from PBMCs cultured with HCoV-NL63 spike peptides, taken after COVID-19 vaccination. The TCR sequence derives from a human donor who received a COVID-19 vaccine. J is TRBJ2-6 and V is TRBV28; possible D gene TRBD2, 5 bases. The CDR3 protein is CASTQGRLPGLSGANVLTF. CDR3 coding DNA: TGTGCCAGCACCCAAGGACGCCTCCCAGGACTCTCTGGGGCCAACGTCCTGACTTTC.